Each of the 17 T cell receptor beta chains below was sequenced from the same sample in a study of identical twins. TCRdb itself ran the 5' RACE reads through MiXCR, one entry per CDR3 protein. The sample has approximately 490,000 distinct CDR3 sequences, approximately 20% seen once. A further study also used this sample, focusing on yellow fever vaccine responses in identical twins.

Sequencing used CD4+ T cells sorted from blood. These receptors were collected from a woman aged 18-35 years in good health.

This clonotype was counted only a few times. CDR3 DNA: TGTGCCAGCTCCCCCCCCGTGGGGCAGGACTACGAGCAGTACTTC. This gives the protein CASSPPVGQDYEQYF. The rearrangement uses TRBV18 and TRBJ2-7; D possibly corresponds to TRBD1 (5 bases). Germline V gives CDR1 KGHSH, CDR2 LQKENI. The CDR3 covers 15 residues. Trimming stripped 6 bases from V and 3 bases from J, with 18 bases between. The whole variable domain, filled in from reference TRBV18 and TRBJ2-7, reads NAGVMQNPRHLVRRRGQEARLRCSPMKGHSHVYWYRQLPEEGLKFMVYLQKENIIDESGMPKERFSAEFPKEGPSILRIQQVVRGDSAAYFCASSPPVGQDYEQYFGPGTRLTVT.

The chain uses TRBV12-3 or TRBV12-4 and TRBJ2-1; 11 bases fit TRBD2. J gave up 8 bases and V 7 bases, and 7 bases lay outside the gene matches. CDR3 length: 14 amino acids. The CDR3 DNA follows: TGTGCCAGCACCCTAGCGGGAGGTTGGGATGAGCAGTTCTTC. Protein: CASTLAGGWDEQFF.

The chain employs TRBV5-1 and TRBJ2-1; 10 positions match TRBD2. V was pared by 4 bases and J by 8 bases, with 15 bases of the junction left unmatched. This CDR3 contains 17 residues. The germline V gene has CDR1 SGHRS and CDR2 YFSETQ. The CDR3, as DNA: TGCGCCAGCAGCCCCCCCGAAGGAGCGGGGGGGTGGGATGAGCAGTTCTTC. Its protein product is CASSPPEGAGGWDEQFF.

The chain links TRBV2 to TRBJ2-2; no definite D call. Germline loops: CDR1 SNHLY, CDR2 FYNNEI. With 7 bases removed from V and 6 bases from J, the gap between germline ends came to 12 bases. The length of the CDR3 is 13 residues. The CDR3 DNA reads as TGTGCCAGCAACGCTCAGAATGCCGGGGAGCTGTTTTTT. Its translation is CASNAQNAGELFF.

The count of this clonotype is one. This is likely a read error, given that the CDR3 carries no conserved phenylalanine or tryptophan at its end. The CDR3 region is CASSQTGRDTGELFL. In DNA, the CDR3 is TGCGCCAGCAGCCAAACCGGGAGAGACACCGGGGAGCTGTTTCTT. The rearrangement joins TRBV4-1 to TRBJ2-2; tentative D call: TRBD2 (6 bases). The CDR3 loop spans 15 amino acids. Germline assignment: CDR1 MGHRA and CDR2 YSYEKL. V was trimmed by 2 bases and J by 3 bases, leaving 10 bases between them.

This clonotype was seen a few times. The genes are TRBV5-1 and TRBJ2-1; 9 bases agree with TRBD2. This CDR3 is built from 13 residues. Per germline, CDR1 SGHRS and CDR2 YFSETQ. V lost 4 bases, J lost 8 bases, and 4 bases stayed unmatched. This CDR3 is CASSKGGGDEQFF. In nucleotides, the CDR3 is TGCGCCAGCAGCAAAGGCGGGGGGGATGAGCAGTTCTTC.

This clonotype came up a few times. The J gene is TRBJ2-2, the V gene TRBV28; D possibly corresponds to TRBD2 (6 bases). The V gene's germline CDR1 is MDHEN and CDR2 SYDVKM. This CDR3 region has 15 residues. Trimming removed 7 bases from V and 2 bases from J, with 14 bases in between. This CDR3 is CASMRTSFNTGELFF. The CDR3 nucleotides are TGTGCCAGCATGAGAACTAGCTTTAACACCGGGGAGCTGTTTTTT.

This chain uses TRBV12-3 or TRBV12-4 with TRBJ1-2, with TRBD1 matching 9 bases. The CDR3 extends over 19 amino acids. The V gene end was trimmed by 5 bases and the J gene end by 0 bases; junction bases not matched to a gene: 16. The CDR3 reads CASSRTPTGGTIANYGYTF. The CDR3 nucleotides read TGTGCCAGCAGTCGCACCCCGACAGGGGGAACGATAGCTAACTATGGCTACACCTTC.

The J gene is TRBJ2-7, the V gene TRBV11-2; tentatively, D is TRBD2 (5 bases). The CDR3 extends over 14 amino acids. Trimming took 7 bases from V and 0 from J, leaving 13 bases between them. CDR1 is SGHAT, CDR2 FQNNGV, per germline. The DNA for the CDR3 is TGTGCCAGCACCGAGGGTAGTTTCTCCTACGAGCAGTACTTC. This gives the protein CASTEGSFSYEQYF.

This clonotype was seen more than once but under ten times. This sequence joins TRBV7-6 and TRBJ2-3; D uncertain. This CDR3 has 17 amino acids. The V gene's germline CDR1 is SGHVS and CDR2 FNYEAQ. Trimming took 5 bases from V and 0 from J, leaving 18 bases between them. The CDR3 reads CASSAVLGGYSTDTQYF. The DNA of the CDR3 is TGTGCCAGCAGCGCCGTTTTGGGCGGCTATAGCACAGATACGCAGTATTTT.

The chain has TRBV6-1 and TRBJ1-1; 7 nucleotides align to TRBD1. Unmatched junction bases numbered 4, after V lost 6 bases and J lost 0 bases. The CDR3 is made up of 14 amino acids. CDR1 and CDR2 from the germline V gene are MNHNS and SASEGT. CDR3 loop: CASSTGAVNTEAFF. DNA for the CDR3: TGTGCCAGCAGCACAGGGGCGGTGAACACTGAAGCTTTCTTT.

This sequence joins TRBV7-3 and TRBJ2-6; 10 positions match TRBD1. V shed 1 base, J shed 1 base, and the junction held 4 bases outside the gene matches. This CDR3 is built from 18 residues. The germline V gene encodes CDR1 SGHTA and CDR2 FQGTGA. CDR3 coding DNA: TGTGCCAGCAGCTTAAGGGGGACAGGGGATTCTGGGGCCAACGTCCTGACTTTC. This codes for CASSLRGTGDSGANVLTF.

V usage is TRBV5-1 and J usage is TRBJ2-2, with a weak D call TRBD2 (5 bases). Trimming took off 4 bases at V and 7 bases at J, with 17 bases between the two ends. CDR1 and CDR2 from the germline V gene are SGHRS and YFSETQ. This CDR3 is built from 15 residues. As DNA, the CDR3 is TGCGCCAGCAGCCTACTGGGTGAAGAGGGCGGGGAGCTGTTTTTT. Translated, it gives CASSLLGEEGGELFF. Filled out from reference TRBV5-1 and TRBJ2-2, the complete variable domain reads KAGVTQTPRYLIKTRGQQVTLSCSPISGHRSVSWYQQTPGQGLQFLFEYFSETQRNKGNFPGRFSGRQFSNSRSEMNVSTLELGDSALYLCASSLLGEEGGELFFGEGSRLTVL.

J is TRBJ2-3 and V is TRBV20-1; 9 nucleotides match TRBD2. Per germline, CDR1 DFQATT and CDR2 SNEGSKA (reference sequence). V lost 2 bases, J lost 4 bases, and 7 bases stayed unmatched. The CDR3 has 15 amino acids. The CDR3 region is CSARSGLASADTQYF. The CDR3 DNA reads as TGCAGTGCTAGAAGCGGACTAGCGTCGGCAGATACGCAGTATTTT.

The rearrangement links TRBV20-1 to TRBJ2-1; D might be TRBD2 (5 bases). Germline loops: CDR1 DFQATT, CDR2 SNEGSKA (reference sequence). The CDR3 covers 15 residues. Between the trimmed V and J ends, which lost 1 base and 11 bases, there was a span of 21 bases. The CDR3 reads CSARGTLMGSEQQFF. In nucleotides, the CDR3 is TGCAGTGCTAGAGGAACCCTCATGGGGAGTGAGCAGCAGTTCTTC.

The chain uses TRBV3-1 and TRBJ2-7; D gene uncertain. The CDR3 consists of 11 residues. V lost 1 base, J lost 7 bases, and 5 bases lay in between. Germline values: CDR1 LGHDT, CDR2 YNNKEL (reference sequence). CDR3 DNA: TGTGCCAGCAGCCAAGTAGAGGAGCAGTACTTC. It translates to CASSQVEEQYF.

V gene TRBV7-9 combines with J gene TRBJ2-7, with TRBD2 matching 7 bases. There are 14 residues in the CDR3. Trimming at V came to 5 bases and at J to 2 bases, leaving 6 bases not matched to a gene. CDR1 and CDR2 from the germline V gene are SEHNR and FQNEAQ (reference sequence). This chain's CDR3 is CASSHPGRAYEQYF. Here the CDR3 DNA reads TGTGCCAGCAGCCATCCAGGGAGGGCCTACGAGCAGTACTTC. The full variable domain, with the rest looked up from reference TRBV7-9 and TRBJ2-7, is DTGVSQNPRHKITKRGQNVTFRCDPISEHNRLYWYRQTLGQGPEFLTYFQNEAQLEKSRLLSDRFSAERPKGSFSTLEIQRTEQGDSAMYLCASSHPGRAYEQYFGPGTRLTVT.